These 26 T cell receptor beta chains originate from one sample sequenced in a study of cytomegalovirus exposure and HLA in healthy donors. The primer mix had 60 Vbeta and 13 Jbeta primers. Repertoires were generated with immunoSEQ multiplex PCR, while TCRdb's copy carries only in-frame clones and drops some. The sample holds roughly 200,000 clones; 85% to 90% are singletons and the top ten take 1% to 1.5%. The sample taken for sequencing was PBMCs. The receptor source for this set is a man in his thirties or forties in good health and CMV-seronegative.

This chain uses TRBV27 with TRBJ1-6, with 7 bases that match TRBD1. Germline loops: CDR1 MNHEY, CDR2 SMNVEV (reference sequence). The CDR3 has 15 residues. Trimming cost V 6 bases and J 4 bases; bases outside gene matches: 6. This CDR3 is CASRVTQGYNSPLHF. CDR3 nucleotides: TGTGCCAGCAGGGTTACACAGGGGTATAATTCACCCCTCCACTTT.

The rearrangement joins TRBV5-4 to TRBJ2-1; D not certain. Between the trimmed V and J ends, which lost 5 bases and 3 bases, there was a span of 9 bases. CDR1 and CDR2 from the germline V gene are SGHNT and YYREEE (reference sequence). This CDR3 has 13 amino acids. The CDR3 reads CASRADIYNEQFF. The CDR3 coding sequence is TGTGCCAGCAGGGCGGATATCTACAATGAGCAGTTCTTC.

V and J are TRBV6-5 and TRBJ1-2; 9 nucleotides agree with TRBD1. CDR1 and CDR2 (germline): MNHEY, SVGAGI. The junction had 4 bases not matched to a gene; V was cut back by 6 bases and J by 2 bases. This CDR3 is built from 14 residues. CDR3 coding DNA: TGTGCCAGCAGCCGAGGGACAGGGAACTATGGCTACACCTTC. It codes for CASSRGTGNYGYTF.

To note about this clone: In the same sample, other DNA sequences code for this CDR3. The genes are TRBV2 and TRBJ2-7; TRBD2 agrees at 8 bases. Germline CDR1 SNHLY, CDR2 FYNNEI. The CDR3 sequence is 13 residues long. The J segment lost 4 bases and the V segment lost 10 bases, leaving 9 bases of the junction unmatched. Here the CDR3 DNA reads TGTGCCATTGGAGGAGGACTAGCATACGAGCAGTACTTC. The encoded protein is CAIGGGLAYEQYF.

The rearrangement uses TRBV29-1 and TRBJ1-2; D is perhaps TRBD1 (6 bases). V lost 7 bases and J lost 0, with 12 bases in between. Germline V CDR1 and CDR2: SQVTM, ANQGSEA. There are 13 residues in the CDR3. The CDR3 region is CSAGGGANYGYTF. The CDR3 DNA follows: TGCAGCGCTGGGGGGGGCGCTAACTATGGCTACACCTTC.

The rearrangement links TRBV7-9 to TRBJ2-7; the D gene is possibly TRBD1 (5 bases). The CDR3 spans 11 residues. The V end was cut by 10 bases, the J end by 8 bases, with 15 bases between. Germline V gene data show CDR1 as SEHNR and CDR2 as FQNEAQ (reference sequence). As DNA, the CDR3 is TGTGCCACGATTCAGGGATTACAGCAGTACTTC. The encoded protein is CATIQGLQQYF.

J is TRBJ1-2 and V is TRBV5-1; D is unresolved. The CDR3 sequence is 15 residues long. Between the trimmed V and J ends, which lost 3 bases and 8 bases, there was a span of 20 bases. Germline values: CDR1 SGHRS, CDR2 YFSETQ. CDR3 in DNA: TGCGCCAGCAGCTCGAGTCTTGGAGTGTCGGTAGGCTACACCTTC. Protein sequence: CASSSSLGVSVGYTF.

The J gene is TRBJ1-2, the V gene TRBV29-1; D is unresolved. The CDR3 runs 12 residues. Per germline, CDR1 SQVTM and CDR2 ANQGSEA. V was cut by 4 bases and J by 8 bases, with 14 bases left in between. For the CDR3, the DNA is TGCAGCGTTGTATTTGGGCAGGCCGGCTACACCTTC. It translates to CSVVFGQAGYTF.

The chain uses TRBV7-9 and TRBJ2-1; perhaps TRBD2 as D (5 bases). The CDR3 runs 14 residues. The germline V gene has CDR1 SEHNR and CDR2 FQNEAQ (reference sequence). With 5 bases removed from V and 6 bases from J, the gap between germline ends came to 14 bases. The CDR3 spells CASSTEAAFNEQFF. In DNA, the CDR3 is TGTGCCAGCAGCACGGAGGCTGCGTTCAATGAGCAGTTCTTC.

The chain has TRBV29-1 and TRBJ2-7; D is unresolved. The CDR3 has 14 amino acids. V was clipped by 1 base and J by 2 bases, with 12 bases between them. Germline values: CDR1 SQVTM, CDR2 ANQGSEA. The CDR3 is CSVEVRGRTYEQYF. The CDR3 DNA is TGCAGCGTTGAAGTTCGAGGTCGGACCTACGAGCAGTACTTC.

This chain links TRBV14 with TRBJ2-2, with 10 bases fitting TRBD2. Trimming at V came to 7 bases and at J to 7 bases, leaving 3 bases not matched to a gene. The CDR3 spans 13 residues. The germline V gene has CDR1 SGHDN and CDR2 FVKESK. The CDR3 here is CASTAGGIGELFF. In nucleotides, the CDR3 is TGTGCCAGCACAGCGGGAGGGATCGGGGAGCTGTTTTTT.

The chain employs TRBV7-2 and TRBJ2-7; perhaps TRBD2 as D (6 bases). The ends were cut back, 5 bases at V and 3 bases at J, with 14 bases in the middle. Per germline, CDR1 SGHTA and CDR2 FQGNSA. The CDR3 consists of 14 residues. The CDR3 sequence: CASSAGLRIYEQYF. The CDR3 DNA reads as TGTGCCAGCAGCGCGGGACTGCGCATCTACGAGCAGTACTTC.

About this clone itself: The same CDR3 can be traced to other DNA sequences in this sample. V and J are TRBV27 and TRBJ1-2; a weak D match, TRBD1 (5 bases). This CDR3 has 16 residues. The V and J ends lost 6 bases and 4 bases respectively, with 21 bases between them. Germline assignment: CDR1 MNHEY and CDR2 SMNVEV (reference sequence). CDR3 sequence: CASSFYKVRGFYGYTF. CDR3 sequence (DNA): TGTGCCAGCAGCTTCTATAAGGTGCGGGGGTTCTATGGCTACACCTTC.

The CDR3 bases are TGTGCCAGCAGCGGCAGGGGCCCCGTCACAGATACGCAGTATTTT. Translating gives CASSGRGPVTDTQYF. V usage is TRBV9 and J usage is TRBJ2-3; weak D call: TRBD1 (6 bases). Trimming cost V 3 bases and J 2 bases, with 13 bases left between them. The CDR3 has 15 residues. From germline, CDR1 is SGDLS and CDR2 YYNGEE.

V usage is TRBV30 and J usage is TRBJ1-2, with D possibly being TRBD1 (6 bases). The V end lost 5 bases, the J end lost 7 bases, and 23 bases lay between the germline ends. This CDR3 has 15 residues. Germline V gene lookup returns CDR1 GTSNPN and CDR2 SVGIG (reference sequence). The CDR3: CAWALVGGGRGGYTF. DNA for the CDR3: TGTGCCTGGGCCCTCGTCGGAGGGGGGAGGGGTGGCTACACCTTC.

The chain joins TRBV7-9 to TRBJ1-2, with 10 bases lining up with TRBD1. After removal of 1 base from V and 5 bases from J, the junction contained 10 bases not matched to a gene. This CDR3 has 17 residues. From germline, CDR1 is SEHNR and CDR2 FQNEAQ (reference sequence). Written as DNA, the CDR3 is TGTGCCAGCAGCTTAGGGACAGGGGGGAGTCTTCGGTATGGCTACACCTTC. It codes for CASSLGTGGSLRYGYTF.

CDR3 sequence reads: CASSFPGTVNQPQHF. The CDR3 nucleotides are TGTGCCAGCAGTTTCCCCGGGACAGTCAATCAGCCCCAGCATTTT. This rearrangement joins TRBV28 to TRBJ1-5, with 7 bases lining up with TRBD1. The ends lost 3 bases at V and 3 bases at J; junction bases unmatched: 5. Germline V CDR1 and CDR2: MDHEN, SYDVKM. CDR3 length equals 15 residues.

In this sample, this clone turned up once. J is TRBJ1-5 and V is TRBV9, with a weak D call TRBD1 (6 bases). From germline, CDR1 is SGDLS and CDR2 YYNGEE. V dropped 3 bases and J dropped 4 bases, with 8 bases sitting between them. CDR3 length: 13 residues. The CDR3 reads CASSAGQNQPQHF. The CDR3 DNA follows: TGTGCCAGCAGCGCAGGACAGAATCAGCCCCAGCATTTT.

The chain carries TRBV7-9 and TRBJ2-2; 8 bases are a match to TRBD1. The V and J ends lost 4 bases and 1 base, in that order; junction bases with no gene match: 5. Germline CDR1 reads SEHNR; CDR2 reads FQNEAQ (reference sequence). This CDR3 is 16 amino acids long. This CDR3 is CASSSPGTGNTGELFF. CDR3 DNA: TGTGCCAGCAGCTCCCCCGGGACAGGGAACACCGGGGAGCTGTTTTTT.

The chain recombines TRBV7-2 with TRBJ1-2; the D gene is possibly TRBD1 (6 bases). Between the trimmed V and J ends, which lost 1 base and 5 bases, there was a span of 17 bases. The CDR3 covers 16 residues. Looked up from germline, CDR1 is SGHTA and CDR2 is FQGNSA. CDR3 loop: CASSLGGQQAAYGYTF. The DNA of the CDR3 is TGTGCCAGCAGCTTAGGAGGACAGCAAGCAGCATATGGCTACACCTTC. Looking up the rest from reference TRBV7-2 and TRBJ1-2 gives the full variable domain: GAGVSQSPSNKVTEKGKDVELRCDPISGHTALYWYRQSLGQGLEFLIYFQGNSAPDKSGLPSDRFSAERTGGSVSTLTIQRTQQEDSAVYLCASSLGGQQAAYGYTFGSGTRLTVV.

The genes are TRBV6-5 and TRBJ2-1; perhaps TRBD2 as D (5 bases). Trimming shortened V by 4 bases and J by 9 bases, and 13 bases separated the two germline ends. Germline V gives CDR1 MNHEY, CDR2 SVGAGI. The CDR3 sequence is 13 residues long. The CDR3 nucleotides are TGTGCCAGCAGTTCCACCGACTATGCTGAGCAGTTCTTC. Translation gives CASSSTDYAEQFF.

The chain joins TRBV6-5 to TRBJ1-2; TRBD1 matches at 7 bases. The germline CDR1 and CDR2 sequences are MNHEY and SVGAGI. The CDR3 loop spans 13 amino acids. The ends lost 6 bases at V and 5 bases at J; junction bases unmatched: 6. The CDR3 sequence is CASRLGRGYGYTF. The CDR3 coding sequence is TGTGCCAGCAGACTTGGCAGGGGGTATGGCTACACCTTC.

The CDR3 reads CASSRLAGGYEQYF. CDR3 DNA: TGTGCCAGCAGCCGACTAGCGGGAGGCTACGAGCAGTACTTC. The gene calls are TRBV6-4 and TRBJ2-7; 13 positions agree with TRBD2. After removal of 6 bases from V and 3 bases from J, the junction contained 2 bases not matched to a gene. CDR3 length equals 14 residues. Germline-derived CDR1 and CDR2 are MRHNA and SNTAGT.

The chain employs TRBV7-9 and TRBJ2-1, with D possibly being TRBD1 (5 bases). The CDR3 spans 17 residues. Germline V gene lookup returns CDR1 SEHNR and CDR2 FQNEAQ (reference sequence). V was cut by 5 bases and J by 5 bases, with 22 bases left in between. This CDR3 is CASSRVPTTVYNNEQFF. The CDR3 bases are TGTGCCAGCAGCCGCGTTCCTACGACAGTTTACAACAATGAGCAGTTCTTC.

The V and J genes are TRBV4-3 and TRBJ2-2; D possibly corresponds to TRBD1 (6 bases). Germline lookup yields CDR1 LGHNA and CDR2 YSLEER. The CDR3 is 15 amino acids. Trimming cost V 0 bases and J 6 bases, with 11 bases left between them. CDR3 DNA: TGCGCCAGCAGCCAAGATTTTGGGGGCTCCGGGGAGCTGTTTTTT. This encodes CASSQDFGGSGELFF.

V and J are TRBV19 and TRBJ2-7; TRBD1 matches 10 bases. Unmatched junction bases numbered 4, after V lost 3 bases and J lost 2 bases. Looked up from germline, CDR1 is LNHDA and CDR2 is SQIVND (reference sequence). The CDR3 is 15 residues long. CDR3 DNA: TGTGCCAGTAGTATGGAAGGGACAGGGGCCTACGAGCAGTACTTC. It translates to CASSMEGTGAYEQYF.